The 14 T cell receptor beta chains below come from one sample, sequenced in a study of shared clonotypes between healthy human individuals. Sequenced by immunoSEQ multiplex PCR; TCRdb stores in-frame clones only, minus some. The sample holds roughly 2.1 million clones; 85% to 95% are singletons and the top ten take roughly 1.7%. The naive CD8 population came from CD45RO-negative cells selected for CCR7, without terminally differentiated effector memory CD45RA+ cells. Material: naive CD8+ T cells from PBMCs. These receptors originate from a man between 18 and 29 years old in good health. Some clones in this sample may be carry-over from other donors' samples.

The chain combines TRBV7-9 with TRBJ1-2; D possibly corresponds to TRBD1 (5 bases). Germline CDR1 reads SEHNR; CDR2 reads FQNEAQ (reference sequence). V was trimmed by 3 bases and J by 4 bases, leaving 9 bases between them. The CDR3 loop spans 13 amino acids. CDR3 in DNA: TGTGCCAGCAGCTTGGGGGTTGGCTATGGCTACACCTTC. This codes for CASSLGVGYGYTF.

The table lists this clone with a count of one. J is TRBJ1-2 and V is TRBV19, with D hard to call. Trimming pared 3 bases from V and 3 bases from J, leaving 14 bases between. Germline V gives CDR1 LNHDA, CDR2 SQIVND (reference sequence). The CDR3 runs to 15 residues. The CDR3 loop reads CASSIVIGGDYGYTF. Here the CDR3 DNA reads TGTGCCAGTAGTATCGTCATCGGCGGTGACTATGGCTACACCTTC.

The rearrangement links TRBV19 to TRBJ2-1, with a possible D match to TRBD2 (6 bases). This CDR3 has 12 amino acids. Germline V CDR1 and CDR2: LNHDA, SQIVND (reference sequence). V was cut by 10 bases and J by 3 bases, with 10 bases left in between. The CDR3 loop is CATSTSYNEQFF. The CDR3 region has the DNA TGTGCCACCTCGACTAGCTACAATGAGCAGTTCTTC.

In its sample, this clone was seen once. V is TRBV28 and J is TRBJ2-1; D might be TRBD2 (5 bases). Trimming took off 1 base at V and 0 bases at J, with 19 bases between the two ends. Germline assignment: CDR1 MDHEN and CDR2 SYDVKM. CDR3 length: 19 residues. CDR3 region: CASSLYGIIERSSYNEQFF. Written as DNA, the CDR3 is TGTGCCAGCAGTTTATATGGGATTATTGAGCGGAGCTCCTACAATGAGCAGTTCTTC.

CDR3 DNA: TGTGCCAGCAGCCCCATTGGGGGTAACATTCAGTACTTC. Protein sequence: CASSPIGGNIQYF. The rearrangement uses TRBV7-3 and TRBJ2-4, with D perhaps assigned TRBD1 or TRBD2 (5 bases each). CDR1 SGHTA and CDR2 FQGTGA come from the germline V gene. The CDR3 loop spans 13 amino acids. Trimming removed 5 bases from V and 7 bases from J, with 12 bases in between.

The V call is TRBV19, the J call TRBJ1-2; no firm D call. Trimming pared 0 bases from V and 8 bases from J, leaving 13 bases between. Germline assignment: CDR1 LNHDA and CDR2 SQIVND (reference sequence). This CDR3 region has 14 residues. The CDR3 bases are TGTGCCAGTAGTATAGATGGGGAGGGAAACGGCTACACCTTC. It yields the protein CASSIDGEGNGYTF. The variable domain in full, completed from reference TRBV19 and TRBJ1-2, reads DGGITQSPKYLFRKEGQNVTLSCEQNLNHDAMYWYRQDPGQGLRLIYYSQIVNDFQKGDIAEGYSVSREKKESFPLTVTSAQKNPTAFYLCASSIDGEGNGYTFGSGTRLTVV.

The chain uses TRBV13 and TRBJ2-1; TRBD1 agrees at 10 bases. The germline V gene has CDR1 PRHDT and CDR2 FYEKMQ (reference sequence). Unmatched junction bases numbered 5, after V lost 5 bases and J lost 7 bases. The CDR3 length is 14 residues. In DNA form, the CDR3 reads TGTGCCAGCAGCCCCCCGGACAGGGGGAATGAGCAGTTCTTC. It translates to CASSPPDRGNEQFF.

Regarding this clone: Other DNA sequences in this specimen translate into the identical CDR3. The chain combines TRBV27 with TRBJ2-2; D might be TRBD2 (5 bases). This CDR3 contains 15 residues. V lost 3 bases, J lost 6 bases, and 14 bases lay in between. In germline, CDR1 is MNHEY, CDR2 SMNVEV (reference sequence). The CDR3 DNA is TGTGCCAGCAGTTTCTTCGGAGGTCGGCCCGGGGAGCTGTTTTTT. Its translation is CASSFFGGRPGELFF.

The chain employs TRBV7-2 and TRBJ2-7; D unresolved. The J call may be faulty, since TRBJ2-1 better matches the DNA end. CDR1 and CDR2 (germline): SGHTA, FQGNSA. The CDR3 sequence is 17 residues long. The DNA of the CDR3 is TGTGCCAGCAGCTTAGGCTCTTCCCTTAGCTCCTACAATGAGCAGTTCTTC. This encodes CASSLGSSLSSYNEQFF.

The chain has TRBV10-1 and TRBJ2-4; D is possibly TRBD1 or TRBD2 (5 bases each). The CDR3 contains 16 residues. The V gene's germline CDR1 is WNHNN and CDR2 SYGVQD (reference sequence). Trimming cost V 8 bases and J 0 bases, with 17 bases left between them. The CDR3 DNA sequence: TGCGCCAGCGTAGCCGGGACGCCACTAGCCAAAAACATTCAGTACTTC. Translating gives CASVAGTPLAKNIQYF.

This chain's CDR3 is CASSSPGGFNTEAFF. DNA for the CDR3: TGCGCCAGCAGCTCTCCTGGGGGCTTTAACACTGAAGCTTTCTTT. The V gene is TRBV5-1, the J gene TRBJ1-1, with TRBD1 as a possible D gene (6 bases). The ends were cut back, 3 bases at V and 2 bases at J, with 14 bases in the middle. Germline CDR1 reads SGHRS; CDR2 reads YFSETQ. This CDR3 region has 15 residues.

V is TRBV27 and J is TRBJ2-5; D might be TRBD1 or TRBD2, each matching 6 bases. This CDR3 has 16 residues. Germline CDR1 reads MNHEY; CDR2 reads SMNVEV (reference sequence). The germline V and J ends were trimmed by 1 base and 4 bases, with 16 bases remaining between them. The CDR3 here is CASSLLPGATRETQYF. The CDR3 bases are TGTGCCAGCAGTTTATTACCGGGGGCGACTAGAGAGACCCAGTACTTC.

The J gene is TRBJ2-6, the V gene TRBV27; 9 nucleotides line up with TRBD1. V dropped 8 bases and J dropped 3; count of bases not matched to a gene: 8. The germline gives CDR1 MNHEY, CDR2 SMNVEV (reference sequence). This CDR3 comprises 16 residues. The CDR3: CASGDRDLLGANVLTF. The CDR3 DNA is TGTGCCAGCGGGGACAGGGATTTACTTGGGGCCAACGTCCTGACTTTC.

V gene TRBV10-2 combines with J gene TRBJ2-7; D is uncertain. The V gene lost 6 bases and the J gene lost 2 bases, with 20 bases spanning the gap. The germline CDR1 and CDR2 sequences are WSHSY and SAAADI. The CDR3 consists of 16 residues. The DNA of the CDR3 is TGCGCCAGCAGGGACCCGTCGAGTCAATTACCCTACGAGCAGTACTTC. This encodes CASRDPSSQLPYEQYF.